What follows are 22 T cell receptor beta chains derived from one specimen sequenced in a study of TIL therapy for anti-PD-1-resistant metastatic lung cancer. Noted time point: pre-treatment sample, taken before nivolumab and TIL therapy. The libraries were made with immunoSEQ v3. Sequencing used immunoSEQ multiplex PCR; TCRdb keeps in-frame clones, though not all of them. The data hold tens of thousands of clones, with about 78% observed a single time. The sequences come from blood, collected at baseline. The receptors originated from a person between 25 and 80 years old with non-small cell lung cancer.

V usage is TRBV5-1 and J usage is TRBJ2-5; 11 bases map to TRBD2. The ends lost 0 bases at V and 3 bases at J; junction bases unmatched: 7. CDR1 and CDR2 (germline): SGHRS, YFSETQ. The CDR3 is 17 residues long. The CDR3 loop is CASSLAPTTSGEETQYF. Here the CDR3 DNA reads TGCGCCAGCAGCTTGGCCCCTACGACTAGCGGGGAAGAGACCCAGTACTTC.

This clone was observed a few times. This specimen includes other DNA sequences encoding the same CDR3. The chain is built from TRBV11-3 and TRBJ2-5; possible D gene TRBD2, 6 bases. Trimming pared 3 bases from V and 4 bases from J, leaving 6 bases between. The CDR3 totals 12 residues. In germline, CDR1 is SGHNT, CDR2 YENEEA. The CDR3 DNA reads TGTGCCAGCAGCTTCGGGGGAGAGACCCAGTACTTC. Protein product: CASSFGGETQYF.

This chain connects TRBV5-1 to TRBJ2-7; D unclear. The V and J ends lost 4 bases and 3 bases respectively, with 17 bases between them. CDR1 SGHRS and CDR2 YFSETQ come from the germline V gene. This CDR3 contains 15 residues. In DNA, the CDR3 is TGCGCCAGCAGCCCCCAGTTGGGGATCAACTACGAGCAGTACTTC. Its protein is CASSPQLGINYEQYF.

In DNA form, the CDR3 reads TGCGCCAGCAGCGTGGAGGGGACAGGGTTCAACGAGCAGTACTTC. Amino acids: CASSVEGTGFNEQYF. This rearrangement joins TRBV5-1 to TRBJ2-7, with TRBD1 matching over 9 bases. Trimming at V came to 4 bases and at J to 5 bases, leaving 10 bases not matched to a gene. Germline V gene data show CDR1 as SGHRS and CDR2 as YFSETQ. The length of the CDR3 is 15 residues.

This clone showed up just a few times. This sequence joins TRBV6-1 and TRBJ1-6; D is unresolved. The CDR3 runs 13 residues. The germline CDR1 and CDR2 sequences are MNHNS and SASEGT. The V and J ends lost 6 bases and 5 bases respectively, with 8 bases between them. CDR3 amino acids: CASSSLDNSPLHF. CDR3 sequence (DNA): TGTGCCAGCAGCTCTCTGGATAATTCACCCCTCCACTTT.

CDR3 amino acids: CATSRESAGLGTQYF. In DNA, the CDR3 is TGTGCCACCAGCAGAGAGTCAGCGGGGCTCGGGACCCAGTACTTC. The chain is built from TRBV15 and TRBJ2-5, with 7 bases identical to TRBD2. This CDR3 region has 15 residues. The V gene's germline CDR1 is LNHNV and CDR2 YYDKDF (reference sequence). V lost 0 bases, J lost 7 bases, and 8 bases stayed unmatched.

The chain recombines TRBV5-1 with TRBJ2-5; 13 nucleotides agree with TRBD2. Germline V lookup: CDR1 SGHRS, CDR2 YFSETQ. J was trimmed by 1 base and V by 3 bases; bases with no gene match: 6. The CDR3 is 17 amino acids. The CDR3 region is CASSSGLAGVLQETQYF. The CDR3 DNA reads TGCGCCAGCAGCTCCGGACTAGCGGGGGTGCTCCAAGAGACCCAGTACTTC.

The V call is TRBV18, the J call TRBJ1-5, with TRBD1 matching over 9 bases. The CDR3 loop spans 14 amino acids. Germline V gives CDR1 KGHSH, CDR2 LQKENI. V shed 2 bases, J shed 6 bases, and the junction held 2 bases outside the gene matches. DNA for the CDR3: TGTGCCAGCTCACCAGGGACAGGGAGTCAGCCCCAGCATTTT. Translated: CASSPGTGSQPQHF.

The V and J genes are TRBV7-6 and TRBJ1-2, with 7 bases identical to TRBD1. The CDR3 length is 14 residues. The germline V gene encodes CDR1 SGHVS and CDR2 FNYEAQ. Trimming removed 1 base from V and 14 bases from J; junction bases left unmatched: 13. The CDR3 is CASSLVLGTEAFTF. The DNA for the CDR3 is TGTGCCAGCAGCTTAGTTCTAGGGACAGAGGCGTTTACCTTC. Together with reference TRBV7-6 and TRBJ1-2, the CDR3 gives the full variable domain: GAGVSQSPRYKVTKRGQDVALRCDPISGHVSLYWYRQALGQGPEFLTYFNYEAQQDKSGLPNDRFSAERPEGSISTLTIQRTEQRDSAMYRCASSLVLGTEAFTFGSGTRLTVV.

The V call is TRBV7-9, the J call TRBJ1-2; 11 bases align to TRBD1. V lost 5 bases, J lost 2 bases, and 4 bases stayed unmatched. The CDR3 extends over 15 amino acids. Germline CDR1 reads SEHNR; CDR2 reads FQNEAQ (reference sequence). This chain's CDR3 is CASSPRDRGNYGYTF. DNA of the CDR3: TGTGCCAGCAGCCCCCGGGACAGGGGGAACTATGGCTACACCTTC.

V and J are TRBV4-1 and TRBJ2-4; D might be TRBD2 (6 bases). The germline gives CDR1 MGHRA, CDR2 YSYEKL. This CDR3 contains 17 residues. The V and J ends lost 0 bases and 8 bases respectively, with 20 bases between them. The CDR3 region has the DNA TGCGCCAGCAGCCAAGATTCAACCGGGACTCGGGGAGACATTCAGTACTTC. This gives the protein CASSQDSTGTRGDIQYF.

In nucleotides, the CDR3 is TGTGCCAGCAGCTTAGGTCAGGGCAATGAGCAGTTCTTC. Encoded protein: CASSLGQGNEQFF. The V and J genes are TRBV11-2 and TRBJ2-1; weak D call: TRBD1 (5 bases). This CDR3 is 13 amino acids long. Trimming removed 1 base from V and 6 bases from J, with 7 bases in between. Germline CDR1 is SGHAT and CDR2 is FQNNGV.

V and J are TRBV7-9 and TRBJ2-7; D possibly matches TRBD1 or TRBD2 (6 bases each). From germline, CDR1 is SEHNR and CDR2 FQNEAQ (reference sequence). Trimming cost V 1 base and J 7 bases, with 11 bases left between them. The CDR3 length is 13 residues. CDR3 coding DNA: TGTGCCAGCAGCTTAGGGGGGGCTGGAGAGCAGTACTTC. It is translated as CASSLGGAGEQYF.

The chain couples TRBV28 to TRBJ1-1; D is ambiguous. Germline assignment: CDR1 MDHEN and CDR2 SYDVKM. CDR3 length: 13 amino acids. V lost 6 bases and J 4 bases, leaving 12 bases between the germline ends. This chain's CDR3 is CASSLWAVTEAFF. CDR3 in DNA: TGTGCCAGCAGCCTCTGGGCCGTCACTGAAGCTTTCTTT.

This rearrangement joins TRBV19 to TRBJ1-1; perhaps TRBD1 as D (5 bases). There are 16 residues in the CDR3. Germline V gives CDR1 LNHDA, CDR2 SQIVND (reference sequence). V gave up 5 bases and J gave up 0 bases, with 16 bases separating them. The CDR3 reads CASSYRRGVMNTEAFF. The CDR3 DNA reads TGTGCCAGTAGTTACAGGAGAGGGGTTATGAACACTGAAGCTTTCTTT.

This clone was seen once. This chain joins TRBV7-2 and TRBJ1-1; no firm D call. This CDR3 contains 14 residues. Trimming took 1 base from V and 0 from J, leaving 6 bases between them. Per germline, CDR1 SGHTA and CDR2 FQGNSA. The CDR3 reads CASSLGILNTEAFF. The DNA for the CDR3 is TGTGCCAGCAGCTTAGGGATTCTGAACACTGAAGCTTTCTTT. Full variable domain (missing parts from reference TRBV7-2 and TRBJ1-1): GAGVSQSPSNKVTEKGKDVELRCDPISGHTALYWYRQSLGQGLEFLIYFQGNSAPDKSGLPSDRFSAERTGGSVSTLTIQRTQQEDSAVYLCASSLGILNTEAFFGQGTRLTVV.

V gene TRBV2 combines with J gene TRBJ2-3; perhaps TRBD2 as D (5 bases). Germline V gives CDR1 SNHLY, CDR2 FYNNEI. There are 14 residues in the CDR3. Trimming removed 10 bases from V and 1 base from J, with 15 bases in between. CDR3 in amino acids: CATTRGWGTDTQYF. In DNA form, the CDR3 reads TGTGCCACGACCCGGGGTTGGGGCACAGATACGCAGTATTTT.

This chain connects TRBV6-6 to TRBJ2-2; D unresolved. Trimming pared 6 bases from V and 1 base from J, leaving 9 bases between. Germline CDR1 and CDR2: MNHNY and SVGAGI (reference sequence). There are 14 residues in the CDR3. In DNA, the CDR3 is TGTGCCAGCAGACTACCCAAGAACACCGGGGAGCTGTTTTTT. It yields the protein CASRLPKNTGELFF.

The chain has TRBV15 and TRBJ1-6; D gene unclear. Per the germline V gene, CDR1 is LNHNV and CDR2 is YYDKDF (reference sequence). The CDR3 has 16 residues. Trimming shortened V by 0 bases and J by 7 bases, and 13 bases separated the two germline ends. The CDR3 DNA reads TGTGCCACCAGCAGAGAAAGGGTCGGATCAAATTCACCCCTCCACTTT. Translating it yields CATSRERVGSNSPLHF.

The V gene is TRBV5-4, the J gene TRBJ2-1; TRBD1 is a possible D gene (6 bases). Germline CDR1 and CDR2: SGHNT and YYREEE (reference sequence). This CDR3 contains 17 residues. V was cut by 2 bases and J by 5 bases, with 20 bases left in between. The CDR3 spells CASSFVGGHRPDNEQFF. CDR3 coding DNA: TGTGCCAGCAGCTTTGTTGGGGGACACAGGCCCGACAATGAGCAGTTCTTC. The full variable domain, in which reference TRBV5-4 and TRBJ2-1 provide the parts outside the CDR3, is ETGVTQSPTHLIKTRGQQVTLRCSSQSGHNTVSWYQQALGQGPQFIFQYYREEENGRGNFPPRFSGLQFPNYSSELNVNALELDDSALYLCASSFVGGHRPDNEQFFGPGTRLTVL.

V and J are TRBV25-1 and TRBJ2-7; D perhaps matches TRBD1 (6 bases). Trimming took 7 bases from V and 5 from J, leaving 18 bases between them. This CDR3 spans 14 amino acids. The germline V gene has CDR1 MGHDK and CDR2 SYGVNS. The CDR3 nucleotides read TGTGCCAGCAACATTCAGGGGTTGTGGAACGAGCAGTACTTC. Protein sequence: CASNIQGLWNEQYF.

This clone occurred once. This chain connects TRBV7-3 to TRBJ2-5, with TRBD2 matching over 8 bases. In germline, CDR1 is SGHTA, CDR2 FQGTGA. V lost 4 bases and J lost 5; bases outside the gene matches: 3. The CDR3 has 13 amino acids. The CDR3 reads CASSWTSRETQYF. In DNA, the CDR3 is TGTGCCAGCAGCTGGACTAGCAGGGAGACCCAGTACTTC.